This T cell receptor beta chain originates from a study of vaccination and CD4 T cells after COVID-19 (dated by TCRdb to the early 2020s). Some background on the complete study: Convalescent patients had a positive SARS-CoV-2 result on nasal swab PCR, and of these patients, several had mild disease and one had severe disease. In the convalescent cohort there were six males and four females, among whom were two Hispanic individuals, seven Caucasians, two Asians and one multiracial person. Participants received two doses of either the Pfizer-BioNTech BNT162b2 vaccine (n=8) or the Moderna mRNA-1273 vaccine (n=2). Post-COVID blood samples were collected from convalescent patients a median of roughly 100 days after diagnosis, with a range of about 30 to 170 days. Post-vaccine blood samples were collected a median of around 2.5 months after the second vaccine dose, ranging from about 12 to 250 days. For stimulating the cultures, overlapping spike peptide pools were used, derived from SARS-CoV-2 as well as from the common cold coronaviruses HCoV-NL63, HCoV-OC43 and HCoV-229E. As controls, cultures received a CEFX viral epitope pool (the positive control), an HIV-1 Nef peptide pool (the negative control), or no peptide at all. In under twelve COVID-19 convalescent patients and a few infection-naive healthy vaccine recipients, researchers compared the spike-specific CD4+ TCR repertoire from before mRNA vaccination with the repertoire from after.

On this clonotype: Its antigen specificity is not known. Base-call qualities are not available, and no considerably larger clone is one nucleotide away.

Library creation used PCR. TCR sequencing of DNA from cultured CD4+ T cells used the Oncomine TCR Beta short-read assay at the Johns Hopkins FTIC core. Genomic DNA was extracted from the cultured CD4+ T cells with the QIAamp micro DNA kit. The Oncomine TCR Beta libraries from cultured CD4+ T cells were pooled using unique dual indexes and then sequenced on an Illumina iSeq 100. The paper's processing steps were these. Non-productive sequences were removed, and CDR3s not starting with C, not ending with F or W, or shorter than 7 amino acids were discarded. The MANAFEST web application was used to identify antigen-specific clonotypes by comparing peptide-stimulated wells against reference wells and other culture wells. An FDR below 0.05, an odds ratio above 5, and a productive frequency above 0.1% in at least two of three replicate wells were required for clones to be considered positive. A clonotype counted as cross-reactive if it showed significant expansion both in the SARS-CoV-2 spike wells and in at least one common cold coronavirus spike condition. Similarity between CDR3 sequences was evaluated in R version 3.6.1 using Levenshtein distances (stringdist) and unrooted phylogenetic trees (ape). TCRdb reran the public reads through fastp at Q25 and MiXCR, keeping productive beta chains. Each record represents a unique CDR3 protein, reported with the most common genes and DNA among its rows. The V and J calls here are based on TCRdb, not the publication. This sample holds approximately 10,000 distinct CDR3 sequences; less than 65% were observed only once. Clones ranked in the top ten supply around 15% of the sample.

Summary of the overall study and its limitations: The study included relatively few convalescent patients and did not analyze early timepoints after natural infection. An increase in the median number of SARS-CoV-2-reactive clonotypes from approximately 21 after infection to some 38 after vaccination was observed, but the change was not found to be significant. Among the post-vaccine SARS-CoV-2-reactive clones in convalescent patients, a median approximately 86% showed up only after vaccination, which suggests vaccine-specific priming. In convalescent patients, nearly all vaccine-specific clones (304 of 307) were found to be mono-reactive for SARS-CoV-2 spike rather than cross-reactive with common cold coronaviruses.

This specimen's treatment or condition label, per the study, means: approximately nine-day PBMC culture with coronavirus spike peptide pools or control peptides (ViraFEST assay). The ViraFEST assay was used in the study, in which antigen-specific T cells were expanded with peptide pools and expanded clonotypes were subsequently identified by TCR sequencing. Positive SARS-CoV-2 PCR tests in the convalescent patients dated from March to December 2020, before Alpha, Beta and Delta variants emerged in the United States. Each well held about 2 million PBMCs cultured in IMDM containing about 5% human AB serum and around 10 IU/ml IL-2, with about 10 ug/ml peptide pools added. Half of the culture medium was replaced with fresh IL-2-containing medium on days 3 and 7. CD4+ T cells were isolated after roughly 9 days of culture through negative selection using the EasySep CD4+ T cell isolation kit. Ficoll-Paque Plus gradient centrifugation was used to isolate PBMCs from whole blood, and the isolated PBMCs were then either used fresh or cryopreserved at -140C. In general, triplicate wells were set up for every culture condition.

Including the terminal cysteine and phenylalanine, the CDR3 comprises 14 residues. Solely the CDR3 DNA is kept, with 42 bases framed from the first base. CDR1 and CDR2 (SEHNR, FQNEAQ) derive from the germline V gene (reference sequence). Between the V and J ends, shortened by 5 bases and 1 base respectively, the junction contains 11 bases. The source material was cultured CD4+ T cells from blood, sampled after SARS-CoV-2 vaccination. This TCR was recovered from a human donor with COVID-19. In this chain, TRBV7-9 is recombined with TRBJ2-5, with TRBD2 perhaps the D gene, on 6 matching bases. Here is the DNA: TGTGCCAGCAGCCCAAGGGACTTCCAAGAGACCCAGTACTTC. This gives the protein CASSPRDFQETQYF.